The source of this T cell receptor beta chain is a study of CD8 T cells in Susac syndrome. With random hexamers, roughly 0.45 to 1 ug RNA was reverse transcribed. TCRdb reanalysed the immunoSEQ multiplex PCR reads using MiXCR and keeps one entry per CDR3 protein. Of approximately 120,000 distinct CDR3 sequences in the sample, 91% are singletons; the top ten hold approximately 0.24%. Germline lookup yields CDR1 MNHNY and CDR2 SVGAGI (reference sequence). The CDR3 loop spans 16 amino acids. Unmatched junction bases numbered 5, after V lost 4 bases and J lost 0 bases. The V call is TRBV6-6, the J call TRBJ1-4; TRBD1 aligns across 7 bases. Sequenced sample: CD8+ T cells from PBMCs. This TCR came from a human donor with multiple sclerosis. This CDR3 reads CASSLRQGPTNEKLFF. CDR3 nucleotides: TGTGCCAGCAGTTTAAGACAGGGCCCAACTAATGAAAAACTGTTTTTT.